The 16 T cell receptor beta chains below come from one sample, sequenced in a study of blood T cells in healthy people across ages. A J-beta primer mix and a sample-barcoded 5' primer were used in a second PCR of roughly 6 to 11 cycles. A single record per CDR3 protein comes from TCRdb applying MiXCR to the 5' RACE reads. This sample has around 690,000 distinct CDR3 sequences, with around 54% found just once. The specimen was blood. The receptors originated from a man aged 55 to 70 in good health.

This clonotype was seen more than once but under ten times. The V call is TRBV7-2, the J call TRBJ2-1; 8 bases line up with TRBD1. From germline, CDR1 is SGHTA and CDR2 FQGNSA. J lost 4 bases, V lost 5 bases, and 10 bases had no gene match. This CDR3 is built from 16 residues. CDR3 amino acids: CASSVQGDPRYNEQFF. As DNA, the CDR3 is TGTGCCAGCAGCGTACAGGGGGACCCTCGGTACAATGAGCAGTTCTTC.

The sample holds many counts of this clonotype. The rearrangement uses TRBV12-3 or TRBV12-4 and TRBJ2-6; D is uncertain. This CDR3 has 13 amino acids. V gave up 6 bases and J gave up 0 bases, with 3 bases separating them. CDR3 amino acids: CASSHSGANVLTF. The CDR3, as DNA: TGTGCCAGCAGCCACTCTGGGGCCAACGTCCTGACTTTC.

V and J are TRBV5-1 and TRBJ1-6; D perhaps matches TRBD1 (5 bases). V was clipped by 2 bases and J by 10 bases, with 10 bases between them. Germline loops: CDR1 SGHRS, CDR2 YFSETQ. The CDR3 runs to 13 residues. CDR3: CASSLQDLSPLHF. The CDR3, as DNA: TGCGCCAGCAGCTTACAGGACCTATCACCCCTCCACTTT.

The V and J genes are TRBV7-9 and TRBJ2-3; D remains unclear. Germline assignment: CDR1 SEHNR and CDR2 FQNEAQ (reference sequence). This CDR3 is built from 15 residues. V lost 5 bases and J 6 bases, leaving 18 bases between the germline ends. This chain's CDR3 is CASSLGIVTVDTQYF. In DNA form, the CDR3 reads TGTGCCAGCAGCCTAGGGATCGTCACTGTGGATACGCAGTATTTT.

This sequence joins TRBV2 and TRBJ2-7; 7 bases match TRBD1. Judging by the DNA end, TRBJ2-5 fits better; the J call may be wrong. Germline CDR1 reads SNHLY; CDR2 reads FYNNEI. This CDR3 spans 13 amino acids. CDR3 region: CATLGQADGTQYF. CDR3 nucleotides: TGTGCCACCCTTGGACAGGCCGACGGGACCCAGTACTTC.

This clonotype was counted a few times. This rearrangement joins TRBV4-2 to TRBJ2-4; 14 bases align to TRBD2. Per the germline V gene, CDR1 is LGHNA and CDR2 is YNFKEQ. CDR3 length: 17 amino acids. Trimming cost V 3 bases and J 7 bases; bases outside gene matches: 8. The CDR3 protein is CASSHLTSGGAENIQYF. In DNA form, the CDR3 reads TGTGCCAGCAGCCATCTGACTAGCGGGGGGGCCGAGAACATTCAGTACTTC.

V usage is TRBV7-9 and J usage is TRBJ1-1; 7 nucleotides agree with TRBD1. The CDR3 has 15 residues. Germline CDR1 reads SEHNR; CDR2 reads FQNEAQ (reference sequence). The trim removed 1 base at V and 5 bases at J, leaving 7 bases unmatched. CDR3 nucleotide sequence: TGTGCCAGCAGCTTAGGACAGGGAGGGATAACTGAAGCTTTCTTT. Amino acid sequence: CASSLGQGGITEAFF.

This clonotype was recorded many times. This rearrangement joins TRBV5-1 to TRBJ2-5; TRBD1 matches 8 bases. Germline lookup yields CDR1 SGHRS and CDR2 YFSETQ. With 2 bases clipped from V and 5 bases from J, the junction kept 5 bases outside the gene matches. This CDR3 is 14 amino acids long. The CDR3 nucleotides are TGCGCCAGCAGCTTACAGGGGGGCCAGGAGACCCAGTACTTC. It is translated as CASSLQGGQETQYF.

The chain is built from TRBV10-3 and TRBJ2-3; a weak D match, TRBD2 (5 bases). From germline, CDR1 is ENHRY and CDR2 SYGVKD. This CDR3 comprises 15 residues. The V and J ends lost 0 bases and 8 bases respectively, with 15 bases between them. The CDR3 loop reads CAISESYKTGVTQYF. The CDR3, as DNA: TGTGCCATCAGTGAGTCATACAAGACCGGGGTTACGCAGTATTTT.

The rearrangement links TRBV12-3 or TRBV12-4 to TRBJ1-2; 9 bases map to TRBD1. The CDR3 consists of 13 residues. J gave up 7 bases and V 7 bases, and 7 bases lay outside the gene matches. The CDR3 region is CASTLQGAVGYTF. The CDR3 DNA is TGTGCCAGCACCTTACAGGGGGCAGTTGGCTACACCTTC.

The chain carries TRBV20-1 and TRBJ2-3; D might be TRBD2 (6 bases). CDR1 is DFQATT and CDR2 is SNEGSKA in the germline V gene (reference sequence). V gave up 1 base and J gave up 2 bases, with 19 bases separating them. The CDR3 covers 17 residues. The CDR3 here is CSARVRVAGPTTDTQYF. The CDR3 DNA sequence: TGCAGTGCTAGAGTTAGGGTTGCGGGACCCACCACAGATACGCAGTATTTT.

The chain uses TRBV5-1 and TRBJ1-6; perhaps TRBD1 as D (5 bases). Trimming left V 7 bases short and J 10 bases short, with 21 bases between. Germline values: CDR1 SGHRS, CDR2 YFSETQ. There are 15 residues in the CDR3. CDR3: CASAVGTLSSSPLHF. The CDR3 DNA is TGCGCCAGCGCGGTCGGGACCCTCAGCAGCTCACCCCTCCACTTT. The full variable domain, completed using reference TRBV5-1 and TRBJ1-6, is KAGVTQTPRYLIKTRGQQVTLSCSPISGHRSVSWYQQTPGQGLQFLFEYFSETQRNKGNFPGRFSGRQFSNSRSEMNVSTLELGDSALYLCASAVGTLSSSPLHFGNGTRLTVT.

This clonotype was detected a few times. The chain has TRBV9 and TRBJ2-7; D is unclear. Looked up from germline, CDR1 is SGDLS and CDR2 is YYNGEE. The CDR3 runs 14 residues. V lost 0 bases and J lost 0, with 7 bases in between. DNA of the CDR3: TGTGCCAGCAGCGTAGGATGGGGCTCCTACGAGCAGTACTTC. This gives the protein CASSVGWGSYEQYF.

The chain joins TRBV12-3 or TRBV12-4 to TRBJ2-7; possible D gene TRBD2, 6 bases. This CDR3 spans 12 amino acids. The V gene lost 7 bases and the J gene lost 10 bases, with 17 bases spanning the gap. DNA of the CDR3: TGTGCCAGCAAGGCCGCGGGGAGCGGACAGTACTTC. It specifies CASKAAGSGQYF.

This clonotype came up a few times. This chain uses TRBV4-1 with TRBJ1-6; 7 bases fit TRBD1. The germline V gene has CDR1 MGHRA and CDR2 YSYEKL. This CDR3 spans 16 amino acids. V shed 5 bases, J shed 5 bases, and the junction held 9 bases outside the gene matches. The DNA for the CDR3 is TGCGCCAGCAGCGTCACAGGGGCAAGGGATAATTCACCCCTCCACTTT. As protein: CASSVTGARDNSPLHF.

This clonotype was recorded a few times. The V and J genes are TRBV28 and TRBJ2-5, with TRBD1 as a possible D gene (5 bases). Per germline, CDR1 MDHEN and CDR2 SYDVKM. V gave up 1 base and J gave up 5 bases, with 17 bases separating them. CDR3 length: 16 amino acids. The CDR3 region is CASSLSSWPQGETQYF. The CDR3 DNA is TGTGCCAGCAGTTTATCATCCTGGCCCCAGGGTGAGACCCAGTACTTC.